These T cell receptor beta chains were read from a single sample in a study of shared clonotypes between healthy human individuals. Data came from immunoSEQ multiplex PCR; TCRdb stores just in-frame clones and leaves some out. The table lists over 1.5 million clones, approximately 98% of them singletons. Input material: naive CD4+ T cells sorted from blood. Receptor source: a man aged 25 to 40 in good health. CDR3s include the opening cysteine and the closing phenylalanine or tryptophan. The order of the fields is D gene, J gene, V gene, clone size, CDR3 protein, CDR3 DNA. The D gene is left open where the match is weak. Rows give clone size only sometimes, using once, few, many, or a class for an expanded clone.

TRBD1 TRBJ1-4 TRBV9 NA CASNPGGVGEKLFF TGTGCCAGCAACCCAGGGGGCGTAGGCGAAAAACTGTTTTTT
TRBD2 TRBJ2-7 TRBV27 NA CASSSGLAVGEQYF TGTGCCAGCTCCTCGGGGCTAGCGGTAGGCGAGCAGTACTTC
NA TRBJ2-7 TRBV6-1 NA CASSARRGLYEQYF TGTGCCAGCAGTGCCCGCAGGGGCCTCTACGAGCAGTACTTC
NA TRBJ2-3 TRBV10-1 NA CASSDTLRESTDTQYF TGCGCCAGCAGTGATACATTGCGGGAAAGCACAGATACGCAGTATTTT
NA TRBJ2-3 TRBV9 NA CASSVASGVQTDTQYF TGTGCCAGCAGCGTAGCGTCGGGAGTTCAGACAGATACGCAGTATTTT
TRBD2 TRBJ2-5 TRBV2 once CASSEEAGGGWETQYF TGTGCCAGCAGTGAAGAGGCGGGAGGGGGATGGGAGACCCAGTACTTC
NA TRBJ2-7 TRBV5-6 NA CASSRPGTLRDEQYF TGTGCCAGCAGTCGCCCGGGGACCCTACGTGACGAGCAGTACTTC
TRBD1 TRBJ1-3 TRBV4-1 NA CASSLQGYGNTIYF TGCGCCAGCAGCCTACAGGGGTACGGAAACACCATATATTTT
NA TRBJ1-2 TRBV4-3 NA CASRVLDGGGYTF TGCGCCAGCAGAGTTCTAGACGGCGGTGGCTACACCTTC
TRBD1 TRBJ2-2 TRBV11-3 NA CASSAGDRENTGELFF TGTGCCAGCAGCGCGGGGGACAGGGAGAACACCGGGGAGCTGTTTTTT
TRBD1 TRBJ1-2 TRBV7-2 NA CASSSTGRRDGYTF TGTGCCAGCAGCTCGACAGGGAGGCGCGATGGCTACACCTTC
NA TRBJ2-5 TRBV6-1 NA CASNEVYREETQYF TGTGCCAGCAATGAAGTGTACAGGGAGGAGACCCAGTACTTC
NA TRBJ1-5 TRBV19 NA CASSIISGNQPQHF TGTGCCAGTAGTATAATCAGCGGCAATCAGCCCCAGCATTTT
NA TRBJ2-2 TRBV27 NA CASSLTSNTGELFF TGTGCCAGCAGTTTAACCTCGAACACCGGGGAGCTGTTTTTT
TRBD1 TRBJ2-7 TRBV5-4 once CASSFSGTGDEQYF TGTGCCAGCAGCTTTTCCGGGACAGGGGATGAGCAGTACTTC
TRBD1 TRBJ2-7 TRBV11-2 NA CASSETRWGQRDYEQYF TGTGCCAGCAGCGAAACTAGGTGGGGACAGAGGGACTACGAGCAGTACTTC
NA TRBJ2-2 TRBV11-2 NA CASSAQLTGELFF TGTGCCAGCAGCGCACAGCTCACCGGGGAGCTGTTTTTT
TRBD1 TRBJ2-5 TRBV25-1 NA CASSLTGTETQYF TGTGCCAGCAGCCTGACAGGGACGGAGACCCAGTACTTC
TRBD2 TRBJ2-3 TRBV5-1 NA CASSRAGENEDRQYF TGCGCCAGCAGCCGGGCGGGGGAAAACGAAGACAGGCAGTATTTT
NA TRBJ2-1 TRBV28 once CASSLVGPSGRNEQFF TGTGCCAGCAGTTTAGTGGGACCTTCGGGAAGGAATGAGCAGTTCTTC
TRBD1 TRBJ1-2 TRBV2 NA CASTIQGARGYTF TGTGCCAGCACCATACAGGGGGCGCGTGGCTACACCTTC
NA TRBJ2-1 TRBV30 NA CAWSDKAPDRYNEQFF TGTGCCTGGAGTGACAAGGCCCCGGATAGGTACAATGAGCAGTTCTTC
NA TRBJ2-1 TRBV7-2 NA CASSLMTFWFF TGTGCCAGCAGCTTAATGACCTTTTGGTTCTTC
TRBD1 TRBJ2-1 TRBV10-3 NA CAISESDRGSYNEQFF TGTGCCATCAGTGAGTCGGACAGGGGATCCTACAATGAGCAGTTCTTC
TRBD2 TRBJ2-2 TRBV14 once CASSQGLAGWITNTGELFF TGTGCCAGCAGCCAAGGTTTAGCGGGCTGGATAACGAACACCGGGGAGCTGTTTTTT
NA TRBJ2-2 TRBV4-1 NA CASRHIGTGELFF TGCGCCAGCAGACACATAGGGACCGGGGAGCTGTTTTTT
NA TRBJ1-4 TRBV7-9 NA CASTTRTTNEKLFF TGTGCCAGCACCACCCGTACAACTAATGAAAAACTGTTTTTT
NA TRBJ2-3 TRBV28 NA CASSLLLSSGTQYF NA
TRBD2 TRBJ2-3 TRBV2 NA CASSVSPIMGGVADTQYF TGTGCCAGCAGTGTCTCTCCCATCATGGGGGGGGTCGCAGATACGCAGTATTTT
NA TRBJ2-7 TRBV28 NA CASSKPGSYEQYF TGTGCCAGCAGCAAGCCGGGGTCCTACGAGCAGTACTTC
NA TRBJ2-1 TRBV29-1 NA CSVLIVGGARNEQFF TGCAGCGTCCTTATCGTGGGGGGGGCTAGGAATGAGCAGTTCTTC
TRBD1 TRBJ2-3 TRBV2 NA CASSPGQGRDTQYF TGTGCCAGCAGCCCGGGACAGGGCCGAGATACGCAGTATTTT
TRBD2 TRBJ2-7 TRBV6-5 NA CASSYSTSARYEQYF TGTGCCAGCAGTTACTCGACTAGCGCGCGCTACGAGCAGTACTTC
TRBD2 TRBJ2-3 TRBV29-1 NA CTVGLAVTDTQYF TGCACAGTAGGGCTAGCGGTCACAGATACGCAGTATTTT
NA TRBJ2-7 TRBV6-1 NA CASSTGSSLLGEQYF TGTGCCAGCAGCACAGGTTCCTCTCTTCTAGGCGAGCAGTACTTC
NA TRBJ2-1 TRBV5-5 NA CASSLANNEQFF TGTGCCAGCAGCTTGGCCAACAATGAGCAGTTCTTC
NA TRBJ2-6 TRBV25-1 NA CASSEAGRRSSGANVLTF TGTGCCAGCAGTGAAGCGGGACGCCGGAGCTCTGGGGCCAACGTCCTGACTTTC
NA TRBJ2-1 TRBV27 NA CASRPGSGSYNEQFF TGTGCCAGCAGGCCCGGCTCCGGGTCCTACAATGAGCAGTTCTTC
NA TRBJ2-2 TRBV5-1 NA CASSLIPPGAGDTGELFF TGCGCCAGCAGCTTAATCCCCCCGGGGGCAGGGGACACCGGGGAGCTGTTTTTT
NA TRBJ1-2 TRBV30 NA CAWTGGDYGYTF TGTGCCTGGACGGGGGGGGACTATGGCTACACCTTC
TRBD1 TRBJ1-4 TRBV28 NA CASTQPGGALTNEKLFF TGTGCCAGCACCCAGCCAGGGGGCGCTTTAACTAATGAAAAACTGTTTTTT
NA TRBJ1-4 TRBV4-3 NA CASSQGAFGRVGTLNEKLFF TGCGCCAGCAGCCAGGGCGCTTTCGGGAGAGTGGGGACCCTTAATGAAAAACTGTTTTTT
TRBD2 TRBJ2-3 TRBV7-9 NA CASSEQLAGEDTQYF TGTGCCAGCAGCGAACAACTAGCGGGAGAGGATACGCAGTATTTT
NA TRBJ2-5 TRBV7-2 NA CASSTSPGTQYF TGTGCCAGCAGCACCAGCCCCGGGACCCAGTACTTC
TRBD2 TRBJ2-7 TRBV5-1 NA CASSLGGVLAGAYEQYF TGCGCCAGCAGCCTCGGTGGCGTCTTAGCGGGAGCATACGAGCAGTACTTC
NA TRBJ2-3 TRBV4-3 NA CASSQTGTYTDTQYF TGCGCCAGCAGCCAGACCGGGACCTACACAGATACGCAGTATTTT
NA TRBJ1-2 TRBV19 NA CASSIEAGLTF TGTGCCAGTAGTATTGAGGCAGGGTTAACCTTC
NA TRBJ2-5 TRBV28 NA CASSLGVGGTQYF TGTGCCAGCAGTTTAGGCGTAGGGGGGACCCAGTACTTC